These T cell receptor beta chains were read from a single sample in a study of blood T cell repertoires in COVID-19. Profiled with immunoSEQ multiplex PCR; TCRdb holds only in-frame clones, not every one. Of about 100,000 clones in the sample, more than 65% were seen once. Sequenced sample: peripheral blood. Source of these receptors: a woman aged 70-85 years with acute or convalescent COVID-19. CDR3s include the opening cysteine and the closing phenylalanine or tryptophan. Each record gives: clone size, J gene, V gene, D gene, CDR3 DNA, CDR3 protein. D genes are given only for firm matches. Clone size is shown for a subset of rows, as once, few, many or a class of expanded clone.

>few|TRBJ1-5|TRBV19|-
TGTGCCAGTAGTATACTCCCAGTGGGGGGGCAGCCCCAGCATTTT
CASSILPVGGQPQHF
>-|TRBJ2-5|TRBV3-1/TRBV3-2|-
TGTGCCAGCAGCCCGCGAGGGGGGGGATACCAAGAGACCCAGTACTTC
CASSPRGGGYQETQYF
>-|TRBJ1-2|TRBV21-1|-
TGTGCCAGCAGCAATGGAGGACTGTATGGCTACACCTTC
CASSNGGLYGYTF
>-|TRBJ2-1|TRBV28|-
TGTGCCAGCAGTGCGGGACCCTCCTACAATGAGCAGTTCTTC
CASSAGPSYNEQFF
>-|TRBJ2-5|TRBV11-3|TRBD2
TGTGCCAGCACCTTCGGACTAGCGGGGGCCCAGGAGACCCAGTACTTC
CASTFGLAGAQETQYF
>-|TRBJ1-5|TRBV7-9|-
TGTGCCAGCAGCTTAGACAACCAGCCCCAGCATTTT
CASSLDNQPQHF
>few|TRBJ1-5|TRBV4-3|-
TGCGCCAGCAGCCTGGGGGCCTACGATAGCAATCAGCCCCAGCATTTT
CASSLGAYDSNQPQHF
>-|TRBJ1-1|TRBV29-1|-
TGCAGCGTTGAAACTCAAGGGGGCACTGAAGCTTTCTTT
CSVETQGGTEAFF
>-|TRBJ2-1|TRBV9|TRBD2
TGTGCCAGCAGCGTAGGGGGGGGGAACTCCTACAATGAGCAGTTCTTC
CASSVGGGNSYNEQFF
>few|TRBJ2-3|TRBV5-6|TRBD2
TGTGCCAGCAGCTCCCGATTCGGGACTAGCTTATCTGCGGATACGCAGTATTTT
CASSSRFGTSLSADTQYF
>-|TRBJ1-4|TRBV9|TRBD1
TGTGCCAGCAGCCCGAGACAGGGGGCTAATGAAAAACTGTTTTTT
CASSPRQGANEKLFF
>-|TRBJ1-2|TRBV9|TRBD1
TGTGCCAGCTCGGACAGGGGGAGCTCCTTTCTTGGCTACACCTTC
CASSDRGSSFLGYTF
>-|TRBJ1-5|TRBV30|TRBD1
TGTGCCTGGAGTGTCGGTGACAGGGGATATCAGCCCCAGCATTTT
CAWSVGDRGYQPQHF
>-|TRBJ1-2|TRBV19|-
TGTGCCAGTAGTATAACAACGACAGACGGCTACACCTTC
CASSITTTDGYTF
>-|TRBJ2-1|TRBV18|TRBD1
TGTGCCAGCTCACTCCGGGACAGACAGAATGAGCAGTTCTTC
CASSLRDRQNEQFF
>-|TRBJ1-2|TRBV3-1/TRBV3-2|TRBD1
TGTGCCAGCAGCCAGCGAGACCTGACAGGGTCCCATGGCTACACCTTC
CASSQRDLTGSHGYTF
>-|TRBJ1-1|TRBV6-5|-
TGTGCCAGCAGGAGGGGGGGGAACACTGAAGCTTTCTTT
CASRRGGNTEAFF
>-|TRBJ1-1|TRBV27|TRBD1
TGTGCCAGCAGAACCCAGGGGGCACGGACTGAAGCTTTCTTT
CASRTQGARTEAFF
>-|TRBJ1-2|TRBV28|TRBD1
TGTGCCAGCAGTTCAAGGGACGGACAGGGCCATGGCTACACCTTC
CASSSRDGQGHGYTF
>few|TRBJ2-1|TRBV5-5|-
TGTGCCAGCAGCGTCACAGGGCGGGCTCCGGATGAGCAGTTCTTC
CASSVTGRAPDEQFF
>-|TRBJ1-5|TRBV6-6|-
TGTGCCGCCGATATAGGAACAGGGAATCAGCCCCAGCATTTT
CAADIGTGNQPQHF
>-|TRBJ2-2|TRBV7-2|TRBD2
TGTGCCAGCAGCTTGGGGCGGGGGACCGGGGAGCTGTTTTTT
CASSLGRGTGELFF
>-|TRBJ2-1|TRBV11-3|-
TGTGCCAGCAGCTTAGCTCACAATGAGCAGTTCTTC
CASSLAHNEQFF
>-|TRBJ1-4|TRBV25-1|TRBD1
TGTGCCAGTAGGGGGCATGACAGAAGAGGCGAAAAACTGTTTTTT
CASRGHDRRGEKLFF
>-|TRBJ1-1|TRBV19|-
TGTGCCAGTAGTAACACCCCGAACACTGAAGCTTTCTTT
CASSNTPNTEAFF
>few|TRBJ2-5|TRBV4-3|TRBD2
TGCGCCAGCAGCCGATTAGCGGGGGGGCTAGAGACCCAGTACTTC
CASSRLAGGLETQYF
>-|TRBJ1-1|TRBV15|TRBD1
TGTGCCACCAGCAGAGGGAGCCGGATTCGGACAGGGGGGATGAACACTGAAGCTTTCTTT
CATSRGSRIRTGGMNTEAFF
>few|TRBJ1-5|TRBV30|-
TGTGCCTGGAGTACCGGGAGCGGCCAGCCCCAGCATTTT
CAWSTGSGQPQHF
>-|TRBJ1-1|TRBV5-1|TRBD1
TGCGCCAGCAGCTTCGGACAGGGGGTTGAAGCTTTCTTT
CASSFGQGVEAFF
>few|TRBJ1-1|TRBV19|-
TGTGCCAGTAGCGCGGACTTGAACACTGAAGCTTTCTTT
CASSADLNTEAFF
>-|TRBJ1-1|TRBV7-9|-
TGTGCCAGCAGCTCACCCGGACAGATGAACACTGAAGCTTTCTTT
CASSSPGQMNTEAFF
>-|TRBJ2-3|TRBV9|TRBD1
TGTGCCAGCAGCGTAGGATGGGCAGGGGGCCAAGATACGCAGTATTTT
CASSVGWAGGQDTQYF
>-|TRBJ2-2|TRBV24-1|-
TGTGCCACCAGTGATTTTCGGGTCCAGGGGAACACCGGGGAGCTGTTTTTT
CATSDFRVQGNTGELFF
>-|TRBJ1-5|TRBV27|TRBD1
TGTGCCAGCAGTCGGGACAGTCCCAATCAGCCCCAGCATTTT
CASSRDSPNQPQHF